This is a list of T cell receptor beta chains from one sample in a study of graft-versus-host responses after intestinal transplantation. Their antigen targets remain unknown. This table comes from immunoSEQ multiplex PCR, and its TCRdb copy is limited to in-frame clones, with some not included. The repertoire holds tens of thousands of clones, with 91% as singletons. Sequencing was performed on unstimulated CD4+ T cells sorted from spleen or lymph node cells, taken before transplant. These receptors originate from a human donor who was the organ donor for an intestinal transplant. The CDR3 runs from the conserved cysteine through the conserved F or W. D genes are given only for firm matches. Part of the rows lack a size; the others show once, few, many or a class for expanded clones.

j_call v_call clone_size d_call cdr3_nt cdr3_aa
TRBJ1-4 TRBV5-1 . TRBD1 TGCGCCAGCAGCTTGATCACAGGGGGCTATGAAAAACTGTTTTTT CASSLITGGYEKLFF
TRBJ2-1 TRBV5-6 . . TGTGCCAGCAGCTTGGGATTCGGAGCGCTGTCCTACAATGAGCAGTTCTTC CASSLGFGALSYNEQFF
TRBJ2-3 TRBV30 . . TGTGCCTGGACTAGCGGCACAGATACGCAGTATTTT CAWTSGTDTQYF
TRBJ2-7 TRBV5-4 . TRBD2 TGTGCCAGCAGCTTGGAGGCGGGGGGGCTCTACGAGCAGTACTTC CASSLEAGGLYEQYF
TRBJ2-3 TRBV30 . TRBD2 TGTGCCTGGAGTGGGACTAGCGGGGCCCGTCGGATAAATACGCAGTATTTT CAWSGTSGARRINTQYF
TRBJ2-1 TRBV12-5 . . TGTGCTAGTGGAAGGGGCGGGGGCGTAAACTACAATGAGCAGTTCTTC CASGRGGGVNYNEQFF
TRBJ1-1 TRBV25-1 . . TGTGCCAGCAGTCCCTACAGGAGGGACACTGAAGCTTTCTTT CASSPYRRDTEAFF
TRBJ1-1 TRBV10-3 . . TGTGCCATCAGTGCCCAGGGCTCGAACACTGAAGCTTTCTTT CAISAQGSNTEAFF
TRBJ2-7 TRBV7-8 . . TGTGCCAGCAGCTTATATGAGGCCGAGCAGTACTTC CASSLYEAEQYF
TRBJ2-2 TRBV7-8 . TRBD2 TGTGCCAGCAGCTCATCTGCGGGAGCCACCGGGGAGCTGTTTTTT CASSSSAGATGELFF
TRBJ2-7 TRBV27 . . TGTGCCAGCAGCTCAACTCAAACGGGCGAGCAGTACTTC CASSSTQTGEQYF
TRBJ2-5 TRBV7-2 . TRBD1 TGTGCCAGCAGCGTAGACAGGGGGCGCGAGACCCAGTACTTC CASSVDRGRETQYF
TRBJ2-3 TRBV6-1 . TRBD2 TGTGCCAGTCGCCTAGCGGGGAGCACAGATACGCAGTATTTT CASRLAGSTDTQYF
TRBJ2-7 TRBV30 . TRBD2 TGTGCCTGGAGCGGCAGAACTAGCGGGAGAATCTACGAGCAGTACTTC CAWSGRTSGRIYEQYF
TRBJ1-5 TRBV18 once . TGTGCCAGCTCACCAGACAGGTATGAGCCCCAGCATTTT CASSPDRYEPQHF
TRBJ2-5 TRBV10-3 . TRBD2 TGTGCCATCAGTGGGTCCCCGGGACTAGCGATAGAGACCCAGTACTTC CAISGSPGLAIETQYF
TRBJ1-1 TRBV21-1 once . TGTGCCAGCAGCAAGGGGGGGGCGGGAGCTTTCTTT CASSKGGAGAFF
TRBJ2-7 TRBV28 . . TGTGCCAGCAGTTTATCGGGTCCAACCGAGCAGTACTTC CASSLSGPTEQYF
TRBJ1-1 TRBV5-1 . TRBD1 TGCGCCAGCAGCTCCGGGCCCCACGGACAGGGGGTCCCTGAAGCTTTCTTT CASSSGPHGQGVPEAFF
TRBJ1-2 TRBV6-1 . . TGTGCCAGCAGTGAACAAAACTATGGCTACACCTTC CASSEQNYGYTF
TRBJ2-2 TRBV12-5 . . TGTGCTAGTGGTTTGGGCCAGGGGTGGACCGGGGAGCTGTTTTTT CASGLGQGWTGELFF
TRBJ1-1 TRBV6-1 . TRBD1 TGTGCCAGCAGCTCTGGGACAGTGAACACTGAAGCTTTCTTT CASSSGTVNTEAFF
TRBJ2-1 TRBV6-5 few . TGTGCCAGCAGTTACGGTGGGAGCTCCTACAATGAGCAGTTCTTC CASSYGGSSYNEQFF
TRBJ2-7 TRBV6-5 . . TGTGCCAGCAGTTACTACCCAGGGGTCTCCTACGAGCAGTACTTC CASSYYPGVSYEQYF
TRBJ1-2 TRBV28 . TRBD1 TGTGCCAGCCGATGGGACAGGGGCTATGGCTACACCTTC CASRWDRGYGYTF
TRBJ2-3 TRBV28 . TRBD2 TGTGCCAGCAGTGGACTAGCGTTCTTTTTGGGCACAGATACGCAGTATTTT CASSGLAFFLGTDTQYF
TRBJ1-2 TRBV14 . TRBD1 TGTGCCAGCAGCCAAATTTATTGGACAGGGGGGTCCTACTATGGCTACACCTTC CASSQIYWTGGSYYGYTF
TRBJ1-2 TRBV10-1 few TRBD1 TGCGCCAGCAGTGATGCGACAGGGGGCTTTGGCTACACCTTC CASSDATGGFGYTF
TRBJ2-3 TRBV7-2 few . TGTGCCAGCAGCCGCTCGGGGAGCTCAGATACGCAGTATTTT CASSRSGSSDTQYF
TRBJ2-3 TRBV28 . TRBD1 TGTGCCAGCAGTTTGACAGGGCGCACAGATACGCAGTATTTT CASSLTGRTDTQYF
TRBJ2-7 TRBV28 . TRBD2 TGTGCCAGCATCACTGTAAGCCCGGGAGGCGGGAAGGTCAACCACGAGCAGTACTTC CASITVSPGGGKVNHEQYF
TRBJ2-3 TRBV21-1 . . TGTGCCAGCTACTATTGGACAGGGAGGGGCACAGATACGCAGTATTTT CASYYWTGRGTDTQYF
TRBJ1-2 TRBV6-1 . TRBD1 TGTGCCAGCAGTGAAGGAATAGCACAGGGGTATGGCTACACCTTC CASSEGIAQGYGYTF
TRBJ2-3 TRBV6-1 . TRBD2 TGTGCCAGCAGTGAATTATTTCCGGGGGGGCGTCGGTATTTT CASSELFPGGRRYF
TRBJ1-6 TRBV4-1 . TRBD1 TGCGCCAGCAGCCAAGGAAGGGACAGGGGGGATTATAATTCACCCCTCCACTTT CASSQGRDRGDYNSPLHF
TRBJ2-1 TRBV18 . TRBD2 TGTGCCAGCTCACCAAGAACGGGGGGGGCCTCGGATGAGCAGTTCTTC CASSPRTGGASDEQFF
TRBJ2-3 TRBV5-1 . TRBD2 TGCGCCAGCAGCTTTACTAGCGGGGCTGGCCCAGATACGCAGTATTTT CASSFTSGAGPDTQYF
TRBJ2-2 TRBV7-3 . TRBD1 TGTGCCAGCAGCTTGGGACAGGGGAACGGGGAGCTGTTTTTT CASSLGQGNGELFF
TRBJ1-2 TRBV5-1 . TRBD1 TGCGCCAGCAGCTTGGGAACCGGGACAGGGAGTAATGGCTACACCTTC CASSLGTGTGSNGYTF
TRBJ2-1 TRBV5-1 . TRBD1 TGCGCCAGCAGCAGGGACAGGGGTTACAATGAGCAATTCTTC CASSRDRGYNEQFF
TRBJ2-7 TRBV5-1 . TRBD1 TGCGCCAGCAGCCCACAGGGACAGGGGGCCTACGAGCAGTACTTC CASSPQGQGAYEQYF
TRBJ2-2 TRBV5-1 . . TGCGCCAGCAGCCCGTCTGGGGGACTGCGGGACGGGGAGCTGTTTTTT CASSPSGGLRDGELFF
TRBJ2-4 TRBV13 . TRBD1 TGTGCCAGCAGGAGAGGGGGCACCAAAAACATTCAGTACTTC CASRRGGTKNIQYF
TRBJ2-3 TRBV15 . . TGTGCCACCAGCAGAGAAAGTCTAGCTACCCTTCCAGATACGCAGTATTTT CATSRESLATLPDTQYF